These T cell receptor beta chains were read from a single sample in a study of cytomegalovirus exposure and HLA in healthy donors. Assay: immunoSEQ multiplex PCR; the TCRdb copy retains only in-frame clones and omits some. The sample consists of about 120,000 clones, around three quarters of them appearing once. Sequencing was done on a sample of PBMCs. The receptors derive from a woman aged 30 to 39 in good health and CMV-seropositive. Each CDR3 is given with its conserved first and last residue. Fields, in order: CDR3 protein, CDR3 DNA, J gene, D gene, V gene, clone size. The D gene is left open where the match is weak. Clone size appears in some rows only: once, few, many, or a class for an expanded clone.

CASSPDSSYNEQFF,TGTGCCAGCAGCCCGGACAGTTCCTACAATGAGCAGTTCTTC,TRBJ2-1,NA,TRBV14,NA
CASSNKKTGFSDEQFF,TGTGCCAGCAGCAACAAGAAGACAGGATTTTCGGATGAGCAGTTCTTC,TRBJ2-1,NA,TRBV13,once
CASFDSSGNTIYF,TGCGCCAGCTTTGACAGCTCTGGAAACACCATATATTTT,TRBJ1-3,NA,TRBV5-1,few
CAWSVDRGGGYTF,TGTGCCTGGAGTGTCGACAGGGGAGGTGGCTACACCTTC,TRBJ1-2,TRBD1,TRBV30,NA
CASSLGLCRDSYEQYF,TGTGCCAGCAGTTTAGGTTTATGCAGGGATTCCTACGAGCAGTACTTC,TRBJ2-7,NA,TRBV27,NA
CASSNWDRGGNEQFF,TGTGCCAGCAGCAATTGGGATAGGGGGGGCAATGAGCAGTTCTTC,TRBJ2-1,NA,TRBV7-9,NA
CASSIDGPGEKLFF,TGTGCCAGCAGCATTGACGGACCGGGAGAAAAACTGTTTTTT,TRBJ1-4,NA,TRBV11-2,NA
CASTYRSGDIQYF,TGTGCCAGCACCTACAGGTCAGGAGACATTCAGTACTTC,TRBJ2-4,NA,TRBV6-6,NA
CASSLARTRSPNEKLFF,TGTGCCAGCAGCTTGGCCCGCACTAGATCCCCTAATGAAAAACTGTTTTTT,TRBJ1-4,NA,TRBV5-6,NA
CASSALSSGNTIYF,TGTGCCAGCAGCGCATTGAGCTCTGGAAACACCATATATTTT,TRBJ1-3,NA,TRBV2,NA
CATSFGPVTERDF,TGTGCCACCTCTTTCGGTCCGGTCACCGAAAGAGATTTC,TRBJ2-6,NA,TRBV6-6,NA
CASSLGDSGYNSPLHF,TGTGCCAGCAGCTTGGGGGACAGCGGGTATAATTCACCCCTCCACTTT,TRBJ1-6,TRBD1,TRBV5-5,NA
CASTPGLDTQYF,TGTGCCAGCACTCCGGGACTGGATACGCAGTATTTT,TRBJ2-3,NA,TRBV2,NA
CASSSGQMNTEAFF,TGTGCCAGCAGTTCGGGACAGATGAACACTGAAGCTTTCTTT,TRBJ1-1,TRBD1,TRBV28,once
CASSLGPNEKLFF,TGTGCCAGCAGCTTGGGGCCCAATGAAAAACTGTTTTTT,TRBJ1-4,NA,TRBV13,NA
CASSRDNGNEKLFF,TGTGCCAGCAGCCGGGACAACGGGAATGAAAAACTGTTTTTT,TRBJ1-4,NA,TRBV4-2,few
CASSVGGTGANEQFF,TGTGCCAGCAGCGTAGGGGGGACAGGGGCCAATGAGCAGTTCTTC,TRBJ2-1,TRBD1,TRBV9,NA
CSVVRPGQPYEQYF,TGCAGCGTTGTTAGGCCGGGACAACCCTACGAGCAGTACTTC,TRBJ2-7,NA,TRBV29-1,NA
CASSPLAEDEQYF,TGTGCCAGCAGTCCCTTGGCGGAGGACGAGCAGTACTTC,TRBJ2-7,NA,TRBV6-7,once
CATSRDLPGGQLRTDTQYF,TGTGCCACCAGCAGAGATCTGCCCGGGGGGCAGCTTCGCACAGATACGCAGTATTTT,TRBJ2-3,NA,TRBV15,NA
CASSLGLADTQYF,TGTGCCAGCAGCTTGGGTTTAGCAGATACGCAGTATTTT,TRBJ2-3,NA,TRBV5-4,NA
CASRHGLAGLGAQETQYF,TGTGCCAGCAGACATGGACTAGCGGGGTTGGGAGCCCAAGAGACCCAGTACTTC,TRBJ2-5,TRBD2,TRBV7-8,NA
CASSPGQGRYEQYF,TGTGCCAGCAGCCCGGGACAGGGACGTTACGAGCAGTACTTC,TRBJ2-7,TRBD1,TRBV9,NA
CASSLTGEQPQHF,TGTGCCAGCAGCCTAACAGGGGAACAGCCCCAGCATTTT,TRBJ1-5,TRBD1,TRBV7-9,NA